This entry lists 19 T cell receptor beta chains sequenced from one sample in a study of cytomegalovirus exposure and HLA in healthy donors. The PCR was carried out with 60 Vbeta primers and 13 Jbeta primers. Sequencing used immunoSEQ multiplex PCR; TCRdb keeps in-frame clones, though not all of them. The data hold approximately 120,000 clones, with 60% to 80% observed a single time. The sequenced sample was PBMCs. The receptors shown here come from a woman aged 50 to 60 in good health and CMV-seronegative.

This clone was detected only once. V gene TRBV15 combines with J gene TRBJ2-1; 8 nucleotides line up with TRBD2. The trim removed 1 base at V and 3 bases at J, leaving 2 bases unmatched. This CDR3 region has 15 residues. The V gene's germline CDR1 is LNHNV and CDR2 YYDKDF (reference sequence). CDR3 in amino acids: CATSRAGGVYNEQFF. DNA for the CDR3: TGTGCCACCAGCAGAGCGGGAGGGGTCTACAATGAGCAGTTCTTC.

The CDR3 coding sequence is TGTGCCAGCAGGCGACTAGCGGGAGGCACAGATACGCAGTATTTT. This encodes CASRRLAGGTDTQYF. V and J are TRBV6-5 and TRBJ2-3; TRBD2 aligns across 12 bases. The germline V gene has CDR1 MNHEY and CDR2 SVGAGI. The CDR3 contains 15 residues. Trimming removed 6 bases from V and 1 base from J; junction bases left unmatched: 2.

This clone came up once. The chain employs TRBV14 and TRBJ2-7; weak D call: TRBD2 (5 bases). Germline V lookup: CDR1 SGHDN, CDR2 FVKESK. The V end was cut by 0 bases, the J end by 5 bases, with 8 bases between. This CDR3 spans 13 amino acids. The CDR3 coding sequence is TGTGCCAGCAGCCAAGATGGGAGCAACGAGCAGTACTTC. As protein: CASSQDGSNEQYF.

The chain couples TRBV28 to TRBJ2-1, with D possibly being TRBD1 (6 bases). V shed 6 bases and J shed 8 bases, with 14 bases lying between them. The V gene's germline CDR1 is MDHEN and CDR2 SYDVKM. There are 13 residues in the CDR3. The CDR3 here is CASRGAGRYEQFF. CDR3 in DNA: TGTGCCAGCAGGGGGGCGGGTCGGTATGAGCAGTTCTTC.

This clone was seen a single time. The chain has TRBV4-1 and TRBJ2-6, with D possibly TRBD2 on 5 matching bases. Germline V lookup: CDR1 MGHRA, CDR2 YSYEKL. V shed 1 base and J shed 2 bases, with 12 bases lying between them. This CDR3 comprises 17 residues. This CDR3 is CASSQAGSSAGANVLTF. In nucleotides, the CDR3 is TGCGCCAGCAGCCAAGCGGGATCCTCAGCTGGGGCCAACGTCCTGACTTTC.

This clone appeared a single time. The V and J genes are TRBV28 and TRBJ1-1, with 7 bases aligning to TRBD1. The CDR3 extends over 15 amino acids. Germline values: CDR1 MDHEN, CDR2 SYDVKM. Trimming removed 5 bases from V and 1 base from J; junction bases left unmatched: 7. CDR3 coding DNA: TGTGCCAGCAGTCCGCCGGACAGGAGGAACACTGAAGCTTTCTTT. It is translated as CASSPPDRRNTEAFF.

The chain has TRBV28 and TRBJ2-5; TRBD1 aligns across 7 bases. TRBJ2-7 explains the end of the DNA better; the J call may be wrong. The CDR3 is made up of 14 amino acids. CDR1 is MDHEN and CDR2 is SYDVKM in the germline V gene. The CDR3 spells CASRWTGRTYEQYF. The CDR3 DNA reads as TGTGCCAGCAGATGGACAGGTAGGACCTACGAGCAGTACTTC.

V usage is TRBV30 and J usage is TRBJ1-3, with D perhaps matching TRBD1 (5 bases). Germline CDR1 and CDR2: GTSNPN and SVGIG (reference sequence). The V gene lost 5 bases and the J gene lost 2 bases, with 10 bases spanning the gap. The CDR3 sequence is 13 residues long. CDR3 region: CAWEMTAGNTIYF. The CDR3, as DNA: TGTGCCTGGGAAATGACAGCTGGAAACACCATATATTTT.

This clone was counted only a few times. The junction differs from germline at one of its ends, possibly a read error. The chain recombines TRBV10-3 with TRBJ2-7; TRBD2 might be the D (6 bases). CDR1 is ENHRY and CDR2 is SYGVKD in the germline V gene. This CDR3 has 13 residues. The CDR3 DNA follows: TGTGCCAGCAGTTATGCGGGACCTCTAGAGCAGTACTTC. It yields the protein CASSYAGPLEQYF.

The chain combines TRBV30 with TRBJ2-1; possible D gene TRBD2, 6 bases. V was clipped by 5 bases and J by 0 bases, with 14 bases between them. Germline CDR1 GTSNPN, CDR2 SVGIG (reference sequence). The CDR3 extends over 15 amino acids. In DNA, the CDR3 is TGTGCCTGGTTAGCGGAACAAAGCTCCTACAATGAGCAGTTCTTC. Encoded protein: CAWLAEQSSYNEQFF.

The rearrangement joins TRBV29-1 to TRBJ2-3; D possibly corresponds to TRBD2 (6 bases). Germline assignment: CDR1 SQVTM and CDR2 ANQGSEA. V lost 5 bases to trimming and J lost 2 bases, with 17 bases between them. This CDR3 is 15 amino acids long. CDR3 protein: CSVLLGGWATDTQYF. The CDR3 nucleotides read TGCAGCGTTCTCCTCGGAGGGTGGGCCACAGATACGCAGTATTTT.

CDR3 bases: TGTGCCAGCAGCTGGACTAGCGTTGGGGAGACCCAGTACTTC. Translation gives CASSWTSVGETQYF. The chain is built from TRBV5-6 and TRBJ2-5, with TRBD2 matching 9 bases. The CDR3 runs 14 residues. CDR1 is SGHDT and CDR2 is YYEEEE in the germline V gene. The junction had 5 bases not matched to a gene; V was cut back by 3 bases and J by 5 bases.

CDR3 in DNA: TGTGCCAGCAGCTTAGGAAGGTCTAGCGGGAGCCACGAGCAGTACTTC. Amino acids: CASSLGRSSGSHEQYF. J is TRBJ2-7 and V is TRBV7-2; TRBD2 matches 10 bases. Germline V CDR1 and CDR2: SGHTA, FQGNSA. The CDR3 runs 16 residues. Losses at the gene ends were 1 base for V and 5 bases for J; bases not matched to a gene: 8.

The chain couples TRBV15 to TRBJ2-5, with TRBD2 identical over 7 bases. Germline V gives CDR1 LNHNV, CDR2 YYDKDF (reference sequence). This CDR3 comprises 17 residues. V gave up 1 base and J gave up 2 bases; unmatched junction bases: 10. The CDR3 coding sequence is TGTGCCACCAGCAGAGTCCCGCCACGGACTAGGCAAGAGACCCAGTACTTC. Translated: CATSRVPPRTRQETQYF.

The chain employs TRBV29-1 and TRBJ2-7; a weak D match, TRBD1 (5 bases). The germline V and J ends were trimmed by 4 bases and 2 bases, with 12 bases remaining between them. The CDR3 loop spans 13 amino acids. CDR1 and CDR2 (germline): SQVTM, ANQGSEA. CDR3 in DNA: TGCAGCGTTGGACAGTTCAAGACCTACGAGCAGTACTTC. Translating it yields CSVGQFKTYEQYF.

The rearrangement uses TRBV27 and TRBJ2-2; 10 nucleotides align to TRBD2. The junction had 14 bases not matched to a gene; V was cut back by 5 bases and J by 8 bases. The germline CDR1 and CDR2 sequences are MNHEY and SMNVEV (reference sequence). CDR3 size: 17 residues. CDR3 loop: CASSPHPSGRTPGELFF. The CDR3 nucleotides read TGTGCCAGCAGTCCTCATCCTAGCGGGAGAACGCCTGGGGAGCTGTTTTTT.

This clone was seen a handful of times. The CDR3 reads CASSLKGTSGTYEQYF. In DNA form, the CDR3 reads TGTGCCAGCAGTTTAAAAGGGACTAGCGGAACCTACGAGCAGTACTTC. The J gene is TRBJ2-7, the V gene TRBV27; 11 positions agree with TRBD2. Germline CDR1 MNHEY, CDR2 SMNVEV (reference sequence). This CDR3 contains 16 residues. Losses at the gene ends were 2 bases for V and 2 bases for J; bases not matched to a gene: 5.

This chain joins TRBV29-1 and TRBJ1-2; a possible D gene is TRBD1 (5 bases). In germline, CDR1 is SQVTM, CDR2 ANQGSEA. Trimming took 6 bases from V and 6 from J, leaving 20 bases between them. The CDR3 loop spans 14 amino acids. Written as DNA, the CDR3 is TGCAGCGTGGGGGGGTCAGCTTCCCTGGATGGCTACACCTTC. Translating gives CSVGGSASLDGYTF.

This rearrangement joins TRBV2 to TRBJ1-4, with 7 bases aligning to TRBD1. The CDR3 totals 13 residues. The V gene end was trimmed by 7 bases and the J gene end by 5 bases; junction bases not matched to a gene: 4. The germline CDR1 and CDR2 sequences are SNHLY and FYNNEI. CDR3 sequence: CASNRDSNEKLFF. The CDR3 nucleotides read TGTGCCAGCAACAGGGACAGCAATGAAAAACTGTTTTTT.